The 8 T cell receptor beta chains reported below all come from one sample, sequenced in a study of blood T cell repertoires in COVID-19. Profiled with immunoSEQ multiplex PCR; TCRdb holds only in-frame clones, not every one. The profile shows fewer than 300,000 clones, 90% of them singletons. The sample consisted of PBMCs or T cells enriched from blood (not recorded which). These receptors came from a woman aged 30 to 39 who had recovered from COVID-19.

The V call is TRBV12-3 or TRBV12-4, the J call TRBJ1-6; possible D gene TRBD1, 5 bases. V lost 5 bases to trimming and J lost 14 bases, with 16 bases between them. The CDR3 runs to 13 residues. This CDR3 reads CASSIGQGSTLHF. The CDR3 coding sequence is TGTGCCAGCAGTATAGGGCAGGGCAGCACCCTCCACTTT.

The chain links TRBV12-3 or TRBV12-4 to TRBJ2-2; D not resolved. This CDR3 spans 12 amino acids. Trimming left V 6 bases short and J 5 bases short, with 7 bases between. CDR3 region: CASSQLTGELFF. CDR3 DNA: TGTGCCAGCAGCCAACTAACCGGGGAGCTGTTTTTT.

The table lists this clone with a few counts. The gene calls are TRBV15 and TRBJ2-4; TRBD2 is a possible D gene (5 bases). Germline V CDR1 and CDR2: LNHNV, YYDKDF (reference sequence). CDR3 length: 14 residues. The ends were cut back, 1 base at V and 6 bases at J, with 10 bases in the middle. CDR3 DNA: TGTGCCACCAGCAGAGTGGACTCAGGAAACATTCAGTACTTC. As protein: CATSRVDSGNIQYF.

V and J are TRBV4-3 and TRBJ1-3; 7 nucleotides match TRBD1. The V gene's germline CDR1 is LGHNA and CDR2 YSLEER. The CDR3 sequence is 16 residues long. With V trimmed by 0 bases and J by 0 bases, 2 bases remained unmatched. The CDR3 DNA is TGCGCCAGCAGCCAAGACAGGGGGAGCTCTGGAAACACCATATATTTT. Translation gives CASSQDRGSSGNTIYF.

The V call is TRBV9, the J call TRBJ1-2; unclear D gene. The V and J ends lost 4 bases and 8 bases respectively, with 9 bases between them. The CDR3 totals 11 residues. From germline, CDR1 is SGDLS and CDR2 YYNGEE. CDR3: CASSLEGGYTF. In DNA, the CDR3 is TGTGCCAGCAGCTTGGAGGGAGGCTACACCTTC.

This clone was seen only once. The chain is built from TRBV28 and TRBJ1-4; a weak D match, TRBD1 (6 bases). The germline V gene encodes CDR1 MDHEN and CDR2 SYDVKM. This CDR3 has 15 amino acids. The V and J ends lost 5 bases and 5 bases respectively, with 15 bases between them. This CDR3 is CASSPRQAGNEKLFF. The CDR3 region has the DNA TGTGCCAGCAGTCCTAGACAGGCCGGCAATGAAAAACTGTTTTTT.

The gene calls are TRBV19 and TRBJ2-7; D is undetermined. This CDR3 is 15 amino acids long. V was cut by 3 bases and J by 1 base, with 13 bases left in between. CDR1 and CDR2 (germline): LNHDA, SQIVND (reference sequence). CDR3 loop: CASSIGPRYSYEQYF. The CDR3 DNA is TGTGCCAGTAGTATTGGTCCTAGGTATTCCTACGAGCAGTACTTC. Together with reference TRBV19 and TRBJ2-7, the CDR3 gives the full variable domain: DGGITQSPKYLFRKEGQNVTLSCEQNLNHDAMYWYRQDPGQGLRLIYYSQIVNDFQKGDIAEGYSVSREKKESFPLTVTSAQKNPTAFYLCASSIGPRYSYEQYFGPGTRLTVT.

The rearrangement uses TRBV18 and TRBJ1-1; D might be TRBD1 (6 bases). V lost 4 bases and J lost 3, with 12 bases in between. This CDR3 has 14 amino acids. Germline V gene lookup returns CDR1 KGHSH and CDR2 LQKENI. The CDR3 DNA follows: TGTGCCAGCTCACTCAGGGGTGGGGACACTGAAGCTTTCTTT. It translates to CASSLRGGDTEAFF.